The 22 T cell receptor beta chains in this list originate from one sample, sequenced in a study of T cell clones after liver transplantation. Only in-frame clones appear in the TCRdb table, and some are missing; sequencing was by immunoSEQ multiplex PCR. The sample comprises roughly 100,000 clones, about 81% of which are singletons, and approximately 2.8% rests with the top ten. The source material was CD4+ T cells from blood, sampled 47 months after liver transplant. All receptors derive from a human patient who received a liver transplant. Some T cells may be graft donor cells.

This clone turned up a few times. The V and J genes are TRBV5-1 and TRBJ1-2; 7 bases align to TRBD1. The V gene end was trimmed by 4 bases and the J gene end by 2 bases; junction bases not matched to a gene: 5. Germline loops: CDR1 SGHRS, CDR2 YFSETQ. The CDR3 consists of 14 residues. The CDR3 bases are TGCGCCAGCAGCGTTGGGACAGCCAACTATGGCTACACCTTC. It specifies CASSVGTANYGYTF.

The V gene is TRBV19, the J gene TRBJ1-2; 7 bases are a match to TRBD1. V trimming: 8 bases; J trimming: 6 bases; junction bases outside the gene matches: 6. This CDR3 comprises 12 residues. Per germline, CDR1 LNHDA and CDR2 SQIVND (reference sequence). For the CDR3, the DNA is TGTGCCAGTTCGGACAGGCCCGATGGCTACACCTTC. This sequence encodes CASSDRPDGYTF.

CDR3 amino acids: CASPETADTQYF. The CDR3 DNA reads TGCGCCAGCCCCGAAACAGCAGATACGCAGTATTTT. The V and J genes are TRBV5-1 and TRBJ2-3; D is unresolved. This CDR3 region has 12 residues. V gave up 7 bases and J gave up 4 bases, with 10 bases separating them. Germline CDR1 reads SGHRS; CDR2 reads YFSETQ.

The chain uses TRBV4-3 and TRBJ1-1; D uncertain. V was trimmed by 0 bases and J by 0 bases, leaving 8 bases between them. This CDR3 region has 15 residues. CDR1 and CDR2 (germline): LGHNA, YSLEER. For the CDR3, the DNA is TGCGCCAGCAGCCAAGAACGACTCATGAACACTGAAGCTTTCTTT. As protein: CASSQERLMNTEAFF.

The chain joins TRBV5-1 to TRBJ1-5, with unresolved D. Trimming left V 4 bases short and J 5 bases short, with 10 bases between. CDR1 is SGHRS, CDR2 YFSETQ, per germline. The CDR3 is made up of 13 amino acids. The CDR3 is CASSRGSDQPQHF. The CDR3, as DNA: TGCGCCAGCAGCCGCGGGTCGGATCAGCCCCAGCATTTT.

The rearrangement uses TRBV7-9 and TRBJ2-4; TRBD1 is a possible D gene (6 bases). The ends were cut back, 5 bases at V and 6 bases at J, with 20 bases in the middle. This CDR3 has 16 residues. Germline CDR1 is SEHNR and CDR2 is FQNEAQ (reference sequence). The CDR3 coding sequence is TGTGCCAGCAGCACGTCCCCACCCAGGGACACAAACATTCAGTACTTC. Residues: CASSTSPPRDTNIQYF.

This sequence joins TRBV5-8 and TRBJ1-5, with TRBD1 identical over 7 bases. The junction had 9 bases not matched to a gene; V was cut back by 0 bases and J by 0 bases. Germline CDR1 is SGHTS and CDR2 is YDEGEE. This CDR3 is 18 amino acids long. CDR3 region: CASSLARDSSYSNQPQHF. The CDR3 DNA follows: TGTGCCAGCAGCTTGGCCCGGGACAGCTCATATAGCAATCAGCCCCAGCATTTT.

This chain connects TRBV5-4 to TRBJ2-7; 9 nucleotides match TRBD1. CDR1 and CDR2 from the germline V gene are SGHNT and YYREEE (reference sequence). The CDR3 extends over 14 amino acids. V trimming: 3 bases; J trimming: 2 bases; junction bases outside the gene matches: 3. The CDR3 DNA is TGTGCCAGCAGCTACCGGGACAGGGCCTACGAGCAGTACTTC. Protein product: CASSYRDRAYEQYF. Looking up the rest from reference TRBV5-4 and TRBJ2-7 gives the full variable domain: ETGVTQSPTHLIKTRGQQVTLRCSSQSGHNTVSWYQQALGQGPQFIFQYYREEENGRGNFPPRFSGLQFPNYSSELNVNALELDDSALYLCASSYRDRAYEQYFGPGTRLTVT.

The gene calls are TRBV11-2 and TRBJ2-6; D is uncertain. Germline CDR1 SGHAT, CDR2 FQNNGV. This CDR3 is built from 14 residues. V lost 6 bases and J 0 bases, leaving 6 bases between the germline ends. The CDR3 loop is CASSALSGANVLTF. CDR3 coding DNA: TGTGCCAGCAGTGCGCTCTCTGGGGCCAACGTCCTGACTTTC.

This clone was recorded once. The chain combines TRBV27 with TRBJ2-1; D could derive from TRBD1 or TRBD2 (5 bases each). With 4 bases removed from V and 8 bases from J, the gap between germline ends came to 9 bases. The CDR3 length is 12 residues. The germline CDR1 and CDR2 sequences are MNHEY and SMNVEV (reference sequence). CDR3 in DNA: TGTGCCAGCAGTTCGGGGCGCCATGAGCAGTTCTTC. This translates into CASSSGRHEQFF.

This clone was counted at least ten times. The CDR3: CASSLLGRGTEAFF. The CDR3 nucleotides are TGTGCCAGCAGTTTACTGGGAAGGGGCACTGAAGCTTTCTTT. V usage is TRBV27 and J usage is TRBJ1-1; D possibly corresponds to TRBD1 (5 bases). Germline lookup yields CDR1 MNHEY and CDR2 SMNVEV (reference sequence). CDR3 length equals 14 residues. Trimming removed 2 bases from V and 4 bases from J, with 11 bases in between.

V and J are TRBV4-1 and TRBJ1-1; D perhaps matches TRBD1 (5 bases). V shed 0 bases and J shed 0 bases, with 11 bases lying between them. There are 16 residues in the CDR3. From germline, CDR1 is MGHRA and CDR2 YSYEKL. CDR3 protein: CASSQDPGMVNTEAFF. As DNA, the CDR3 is TGCGCCAGCAGCCAAGATCCAGGGATGGTGAACACTGAAGCTTTCTTT.

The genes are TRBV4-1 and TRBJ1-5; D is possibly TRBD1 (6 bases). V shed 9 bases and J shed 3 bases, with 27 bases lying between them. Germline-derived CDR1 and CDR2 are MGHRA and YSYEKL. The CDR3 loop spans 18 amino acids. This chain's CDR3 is CARGGVLGTGTNNQPQHF. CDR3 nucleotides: TGCGCCAGAGGGGGGGTTTTGGGTACCGGGACAAACAATCAGCCCCAGCATTTT.

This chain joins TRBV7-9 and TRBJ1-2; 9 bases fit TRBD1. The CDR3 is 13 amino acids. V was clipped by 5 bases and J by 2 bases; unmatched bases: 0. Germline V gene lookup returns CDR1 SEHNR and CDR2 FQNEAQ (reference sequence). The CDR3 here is CASSGTGNYGYTF. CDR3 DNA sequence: TGTGCCAGCAGCGGGACAGGGAACTATGGCTACACCTTC.

The CDR3: CASLGSPNQPQHF. The CDR3 DNA is TGTGCCTCTCTAGGGTCCCCAAATCAGCCCCAGCATTTT. This sequence joins TRBV5-3 and TRBJ1-5; D unresolved. TRBV5-3 is annotated as an ORF whose role is uncertain. The V gene lost 10 bases and the J gene lost 4 bases, with 15 bases spanning the gap. The CDR3 runs 13 residues.

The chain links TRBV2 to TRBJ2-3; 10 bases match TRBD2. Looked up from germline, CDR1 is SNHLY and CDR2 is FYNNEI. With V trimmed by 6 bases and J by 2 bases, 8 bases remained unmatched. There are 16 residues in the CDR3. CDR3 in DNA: TGTGCCAGCAGGATGCTAGCGGGGGTCCTCACAGATACGCAGTATTTT. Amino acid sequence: CASRMLAGVLTDTQYF.

The CDR3 DNA follows: TGTGCCAGCATGCAGGGGAGTAACTATGGCTACACCTTC. As protein: CASMQGSNYGYTF. The chain couples TRBV6-6 to TRBJ1-2; possible D gene TRBD1, 6 bases. CDR1 is MNHNY, CDR2 SVGAGI, per germline (reference sequence). V lost 7 bases and J 1 base, leaving 10 bases between the germline ends. CDR3 size: 13 residues.

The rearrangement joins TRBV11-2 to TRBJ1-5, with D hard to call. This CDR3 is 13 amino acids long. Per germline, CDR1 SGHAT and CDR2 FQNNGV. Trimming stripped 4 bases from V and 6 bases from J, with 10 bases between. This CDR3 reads CASSSRPSQPQHF. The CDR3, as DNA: TGTGCCAGCAGCTCCAGACCTTCTCAGCCCCAGCATTTT.

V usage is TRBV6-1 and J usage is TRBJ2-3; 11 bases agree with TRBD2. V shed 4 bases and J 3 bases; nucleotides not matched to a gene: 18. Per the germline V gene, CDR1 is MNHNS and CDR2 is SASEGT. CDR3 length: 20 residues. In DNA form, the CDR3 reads TGTGCCAGCAGTGTAGAGCGATGGGGGCTAGCGGGAGGACGGACAGATACGCAGTATTTT. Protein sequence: CASSVERWGLAGGRTDTQYF.

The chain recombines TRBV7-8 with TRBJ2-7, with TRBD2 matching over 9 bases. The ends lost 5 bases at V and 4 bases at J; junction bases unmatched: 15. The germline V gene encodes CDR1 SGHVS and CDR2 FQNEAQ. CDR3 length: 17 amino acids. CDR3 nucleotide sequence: TGTGCCAGCAGCCGCTCAGCGGGAGGAGGTGTAGGTTACGAGCAGTACTTC. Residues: CASSRSAGGGVGYEQYF.

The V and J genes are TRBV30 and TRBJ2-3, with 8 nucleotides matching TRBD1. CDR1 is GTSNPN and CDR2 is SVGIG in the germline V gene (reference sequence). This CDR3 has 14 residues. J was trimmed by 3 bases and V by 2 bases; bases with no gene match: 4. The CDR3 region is CAWSNRGITDTQYF. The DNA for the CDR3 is TGTGCCTGGAGTAACAGGGGGATAACAGATACGCAGTATTTT.

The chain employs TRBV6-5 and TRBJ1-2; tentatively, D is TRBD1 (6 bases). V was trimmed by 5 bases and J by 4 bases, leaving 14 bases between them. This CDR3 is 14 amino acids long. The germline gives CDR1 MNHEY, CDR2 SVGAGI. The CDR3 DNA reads TGTGCCAGCAGTCCCACGACAGGATCCTATGGCTACACCTTC. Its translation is CASSPTTGSYGYTF.